What follows is one T cell receptor (beta chain) and its context. The antigen remains undetermined. The method was immunoSEQ multiplex PCR; TCRdb's version includes in-frame clones alone and lacks a portion of them. This sample has under 200,000 clones, with 80% to 95% found just once. These data are taken from a study of T cell responses to AZD1222 COVID-19 vaccine. General study findings and limits: Variant regions that are unmutated are reportedly the target of nearly half of spike-specific TCRs. Repertoires were obtained only post-peak T cell response.

The source was peripheral blood, collected on day 0 of AZD1222 vaccination. The TCR originated in an adult in good health.

The CDR3 nucleotides are TGTGCCAGCAGTGAAAACGGGCTTTGGGCAGATACGCAGTATTTT. Encoded protein: CASSENGLWADTQYF. This chain links TRBV2 with TRBJ2-3; D is unresolved. The CDR3 contains 15 residues. V was pared by 2 bases and J by 4 bases, with 13 bases between. Germline V gives CDR1 SNHLY, CDR2 FYNNEI. The full variable domain, with the rest looked up from reference TRBV2 and TRBJ2-3, is EPEVTQTPSHQVTQMGQEVILRCVPISNHLYFYWYRQILGQKVEFLVSFYNNEISEKSEIFDDQFSVERPDGSNFTLKIRSTKLEDSAMYFCASSENGLWADTQYFGPGTRLTVL.